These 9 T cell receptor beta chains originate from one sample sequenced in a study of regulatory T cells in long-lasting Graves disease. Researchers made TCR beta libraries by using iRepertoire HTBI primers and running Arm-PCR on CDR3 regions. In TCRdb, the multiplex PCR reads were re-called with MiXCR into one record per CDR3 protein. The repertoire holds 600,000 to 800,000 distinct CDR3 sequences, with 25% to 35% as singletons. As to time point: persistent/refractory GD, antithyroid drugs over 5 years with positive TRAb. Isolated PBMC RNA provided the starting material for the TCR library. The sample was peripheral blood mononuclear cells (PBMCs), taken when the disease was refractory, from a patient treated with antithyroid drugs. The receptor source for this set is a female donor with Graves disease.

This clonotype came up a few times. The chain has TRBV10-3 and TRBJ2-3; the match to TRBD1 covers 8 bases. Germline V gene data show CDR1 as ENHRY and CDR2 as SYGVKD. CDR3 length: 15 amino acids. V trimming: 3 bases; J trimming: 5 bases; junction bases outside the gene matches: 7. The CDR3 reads CAISDGQGRIDTQYF. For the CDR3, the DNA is TGTGCCATCAGTGATGGACAGGGACGGATAGATACGCAGTATTTT.

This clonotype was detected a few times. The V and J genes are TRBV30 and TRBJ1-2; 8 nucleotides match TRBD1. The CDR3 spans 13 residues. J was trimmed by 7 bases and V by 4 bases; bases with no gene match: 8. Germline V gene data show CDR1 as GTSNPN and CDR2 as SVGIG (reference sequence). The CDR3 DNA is TGTGCCTGGAATTCGGACAGGGTCCTTGGCTACACCTTC. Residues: CAWNSDRVLGYTF.

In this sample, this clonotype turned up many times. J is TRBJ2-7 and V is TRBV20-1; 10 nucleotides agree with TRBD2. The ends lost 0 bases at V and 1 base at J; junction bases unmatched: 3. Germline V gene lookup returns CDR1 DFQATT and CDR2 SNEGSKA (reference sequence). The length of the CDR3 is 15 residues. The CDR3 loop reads CSARDPAGGSYEQYF. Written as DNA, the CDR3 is TGCAGTGCTAGAGATCCAGCGGGAGGGTCCTACGAGCAGTACTTC.

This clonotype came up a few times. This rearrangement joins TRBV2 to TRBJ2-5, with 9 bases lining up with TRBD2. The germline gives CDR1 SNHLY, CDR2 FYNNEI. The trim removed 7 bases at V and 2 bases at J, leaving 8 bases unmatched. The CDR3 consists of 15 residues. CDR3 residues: CASNLAGVPQETQYF. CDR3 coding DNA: TGTGCCAGCAATTTAGCGGGAGTTCCTCAAGAGACCCAGTACTTC.

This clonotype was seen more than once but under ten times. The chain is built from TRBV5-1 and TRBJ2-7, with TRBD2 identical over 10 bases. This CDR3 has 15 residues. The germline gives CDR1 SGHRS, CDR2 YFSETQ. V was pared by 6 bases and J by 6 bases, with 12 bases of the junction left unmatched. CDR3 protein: CASTSLTSGIGEQYF. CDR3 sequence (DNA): TGCGCCAGCACCTCTTTAACTAGCGGGATCGGCGAGCAGTACTTC.

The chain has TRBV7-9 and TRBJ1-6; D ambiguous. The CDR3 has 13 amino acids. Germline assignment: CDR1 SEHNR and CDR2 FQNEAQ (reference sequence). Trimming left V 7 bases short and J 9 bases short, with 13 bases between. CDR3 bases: TGTGCCAGCACCCAACTAAACCCTTCACCCCTCCACTTT. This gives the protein CASTQLNPSPLHF. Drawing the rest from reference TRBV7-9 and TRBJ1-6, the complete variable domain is DTGVSQNPRHKITKRGQNVTFRCDPISEHNRLYWYRQTLGQGPEFLTYFQNEAQLEKSRLLSDRFSAERPKGSFSTLEIQRTEQGDSAMYLCASTQLNPSPLHFGNGTRLTVT.

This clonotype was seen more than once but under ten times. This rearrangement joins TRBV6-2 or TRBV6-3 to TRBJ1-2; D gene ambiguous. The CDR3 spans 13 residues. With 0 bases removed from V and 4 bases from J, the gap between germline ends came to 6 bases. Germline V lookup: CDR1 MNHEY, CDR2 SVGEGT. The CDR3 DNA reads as TGTGCCAGCAGTTACTCCGACACCTATGGCTACACCTTC. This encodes CASSYSDTYGYTF.

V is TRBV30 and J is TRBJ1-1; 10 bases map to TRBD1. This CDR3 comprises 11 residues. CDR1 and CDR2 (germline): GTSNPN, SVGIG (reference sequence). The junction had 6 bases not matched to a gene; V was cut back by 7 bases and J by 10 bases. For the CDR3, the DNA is TGTGCCTTTGACAGGGGGCGAGGAGCTTTCTTT. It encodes CAFDRGRGAFF.

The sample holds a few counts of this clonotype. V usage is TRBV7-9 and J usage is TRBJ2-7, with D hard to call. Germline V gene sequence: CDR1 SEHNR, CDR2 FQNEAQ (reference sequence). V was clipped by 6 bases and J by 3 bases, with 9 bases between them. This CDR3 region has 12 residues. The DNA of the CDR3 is TGTGCCAGCAGTAATCTGGTCTACGAGCAGTACTTC. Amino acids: CASSNLVYEQYF.